This TCR beta chain was retrieved from a study of blood T cell repertoires in COVID-19. V shed 2 bases and J 7 bases; nucleotides not matched to a gene: 6. The CDR3 contains 14 residues. Germline V gene data show CDR1 as MNHEY and CDR2 as SVGAGI. Methods used by the authors: The assay estimated nucleated cells by amplifying reference gene primers. TCRdb's copy holds only in-frame clones and misses some; the assay was immunoSEQ multiplex PCR. The V and J calls and the clone size are those of that table, but D and trimming were determined from the DNA. This sample has about 160,000 clones, with about 82% found just once.

V gene TRBV6-5 combines with J gene TRBJ1-2; 8 bases match TRBD1. Sequenced input: peripheral blood. This sequence originates from a man aged 45 to 65 with active or convalescent COVID-19. CDR3 loop: CASSYARGRSGYTF. Written as DNA, the CDR3 is TGTGCCAGCAGTTACGCCAGGGGGCGAAGTGGCTACACCTTC.